These T cell receptor beta chains were read from a single sample in a study of blood T cell repertoires in COVID-19. The data were produced by immunoSEQ multiplex PCR, yet TCRdb's version contains in-frame clones alone and is incomplete. The profile shows 200,000 to 250,000 clones, 80% to 90% of them singletons. The sample was PBMCs or T cells enriched from blood (not recorded which). The receptors derive from a woman in her late teens or twenties in a cohort exposed to, infected with or recovered from COVID-19 (not recorded which). Both conserved end residues are part of each CDR3. The D gene is left open where the match is weak. For some rows the clone size is stated as once, few or many, or as a class when expanded; others skip it.

.	TRBJ1-1	.	TRBV19	CASCGRGVEAFF	TGTGCCAGTTGCGGCAGGGGTGTTGAAGCTTTCTTT
TRBD1	TRBJ2-1	.	TRBV5-1	CASSPGTGGAMNQFF	TGCGCCAGCAGCCCCGGGACAGGGGGTGCTATGAATCAGTTCTTC
.	TRBJ1-1	.	TRBV28	CASSLWGDLVF	TGTGCCAGCAGTTTATGGGGAGATCTCGTCTTT
.	TRBJ2-3	.	TRBV4-1	CASSLMEGPDTQYF	TGCGCCAGCAGCCTAATGGAGGGCCCAGATACGCAGTATTTT
.	TRBJ2-7	.	TRBV7-9	CASSLKLAGEQYF	TGTGCCAGCAGCTTAAAACTGGCAGGCGAGCAGTACTTC
TRBD1	TRBJ2-7	once	TRBV6-5	CASRTGAVRAYEQYF	TGTGCCAGCAGAACAGGGGCAGTTAGAGCCTACGAGCAGTACTTC
TRBD2	TRBJ2-1	.	TRBV11-1	CASRVTSGSSYNEQFF	TGTGCCAGCAGAGTCACTAGCGGGAGCTCCTACAATGAGCAGTTCTTC
TRBD1	TRBJ1-2	.	TRBV7-9	CASSLDWGQQYGYTF	TGTGCCAGCAGCTTAGATTGGGGACAGCAGTATGGCTACACCTTC
.	TRBJ2-1	.	TRBV7-2	CASSLDTRREQFF	TGTGCCAGCAGCTTAGACACTCGGAGGGAGCAGTTCTTC
.	TRBJ1-5	.	TRBV27	CASSLSPGRPQHF	TGTGCCAGCAGTTTATCTCCGGGGAGGCCCCAGCATTTT
.	TRBJ2-7	.	TRBV25-1	CASSDSGEQYF	TGTGCCAGCAGTGACTCGGGCGAGCAGTACTTC